This T cell receptor (beta chain) was sequenced for a study of technical replicates of blood from a few donors. CDR1 is SGHAT and CDR2 is FQNNGV in the germline V gene. This CDR3 region has 15 residues. V shed 5 bases, J shed 1 base, and the junction held 4 bases outside the gene matches. The data were produced by immunoSEQ multiplex PCR, yet TCRdb's version contains in-frame clones alone and is incomplete. This table holds approximately 69,000 clones, 95% to 97% found once. The source material was T cells isolated from PBMCs. V is TRBV11-2 and J is TRBJ2-7; 11 bases map to TRBD2. This clonotype was obtained from a human donor in good health. CDR3 DNA: TGTGCCAGCAGCCCTATAGCGGGGGGGTCCTACGAGCAGTACTTC. It encodes CASSPIAGGSYEQYF.